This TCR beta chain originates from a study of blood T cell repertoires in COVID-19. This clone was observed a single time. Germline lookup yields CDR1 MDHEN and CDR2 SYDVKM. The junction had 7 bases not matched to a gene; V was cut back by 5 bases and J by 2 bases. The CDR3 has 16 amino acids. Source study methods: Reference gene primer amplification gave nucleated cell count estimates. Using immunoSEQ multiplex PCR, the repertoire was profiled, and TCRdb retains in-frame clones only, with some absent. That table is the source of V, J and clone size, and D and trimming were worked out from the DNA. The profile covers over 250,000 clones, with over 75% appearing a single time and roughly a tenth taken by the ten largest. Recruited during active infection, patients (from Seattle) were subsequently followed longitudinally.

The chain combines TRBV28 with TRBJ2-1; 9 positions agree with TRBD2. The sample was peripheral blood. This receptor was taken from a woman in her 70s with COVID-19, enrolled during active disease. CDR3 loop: CASSQASGKTYNEQFF. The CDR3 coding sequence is TGTGCCAGCAGTCAAGCTAGCGGGAAAACCTACAATGAGCAGTTCTTC.